Following are 16 T cell receptor beta chains from one sample sequenced in a study of T cell responses to AZD1222 COVID-19 vaccine. TCRdb's table, derived via immunoSEQ multiplex PCR, lists solely in-frame clones and lacks some. The repertoire has 200,000 or so clones, around 93% of them found once; the top ten carry 9.2%. Sequencing used peripheral blood, obtained on day 0 of AZD1222 vaccination. The receptors come from an adult in good health.

The CDR3 is CASSLGQPTPGELFF. In nucleotides, the CDR3 is TGTGCCAGCAGCTTAGGTCAGCCCACTCCCGGGGAGCTGTTTTTT. This rearrangement joins TRBV7-2 to TRBJ2-2; D call uncertain. The CDR3 spans 15 residues. The V and J ends lost 1 base and 6 bases respectively, with 12 bases between them. Germline values: CDR1 SGHTA, CDR2 FQGNSA. The variable domain in full, with the rest retrieved from reference TRBV7-2 and TRBJ2-2, is GAGVSQSPSNKVTEKGKDVELRCDPISGHTALYWYRQSLGQGLEFLIYFQGNSAPDKSGLPSDRFSAERTGGSVSTLTIQRTQQEDSAVYLCASSLGQPTPGELFFGEGSRLTVL.

This clone was seen a single time. CDR3 in amino acids: CASWGRNLWDTEAFF. The DNA of the CDR3 is TGTGCCAGCTGGGGGCGGAATCTTTGGGACACTGAAGCTTTCTTT. The rearrangement uses TRBV6-5 and TRBJ1-1; TRBD1 is a possible D gene (6 bases). The CDR3 spans 15 residues. The germline gives CDR1 MNHEY, CDR2 SVGAGI. V was shortened by 8 bases and J by 3 bases, with 19 bases between the two germline ends.

The genes are TRBV15 and TRBJ2-2; no clear D. Per germline, CDR1 LNHNV and CDR2 YYDKDF (reference sequence). V gave up 4 bases and J gave up 1 base, with 4 bases separating them. The CDR3 covers 13 residues. The CDR3 here is CATSIKNTGELFF. The CDR3 DNA is TGTGCCACCAGCATCAAGAACACCGGGGAGCTGTTTTTT.

The J gene is TRBJ2-7, the V gene TRBV5-6; the D is unclear. The CDR3 has 11 amino acids. V was cut by 0 bases and J by 7 bases, with 5 bases left in between. Germline lookup yields CDR1 SGHDT and CDR2 YYEEEE. The CDR3 is CASSLAGEQYF. CDR3 in DNA: TGTGCCAGCAGCTTGGCCGGTGAGCAGTACTTC.

The chain carries TRBV19 and TRBJ1-1, with 9 positions matching TRBD1. Germline V gene data show CDR1 as LNHDA and CDR2 as SQIVND (reference sequence). This CDR3 spans 14 amino acids. With V trimmed by 5 bases and J by 7 bases, 8 bases remained unmatched. CDR3 protein: CASSFDRGRGEAFF. The CDR3 DNA reads TGTGCCAGTAGTTTTGACAGGGGGAGAGGTGAAGCTTTCTTT.

V is TRBV4-3 and J is TRBJ2-5; 15 bases fit TRBD2. V lost 0 bases and J lost 5; bases outside the gene matches: 1. The V gene's germline CDR1 is LGHNA and CDR2 YSLEER. The CDR3 is 16 residues long. The CDR3 loop reads CASSQEGLAGGETQYF. CDR3 bases: TGCGCCAGCAGCCAAGAGGGACTAGCGGGAGGTGAGACCCAGTACTTC.

V is TRBV11-1 and J is TRBJ1-2; possibly TRBD1 for D (6 bases). The V end was cut by 3 bases, the J end by 9 bases, with 14 bases between. CDR1 and CDR2 (germline): SGHAT, FQDESV (reference sequence). The CDR3 runs to 13 residues. CDR3 bases: TGTGCCAGCAGCTTTTTTTCAGGGGACAGCTACACCTTC. Its protein is CASSFFSGDSYTF.

The chain is built from TRBV5-1 and TRBJ2-5; 10 bases are a match to TRBD1. Germline V gene data show CDR1 as SGHRS and CDR2 as YFSETQ. The trim removed 0 bases at V and 5 bases at J, leaving 7 bases unmatched. The CDR3 has 16 amino acids. The CDR3 DNA reads TGCGCCAGCAGCTTGGCCGGGACAGGGGATGGGGAGACCCAGTACTTC. Its protein product is CASSLAGTGDGETQYF.

The chain carries TRBV7-2 and TRBJ2-7, with 8 bases aligning to TRBD2. Germline loops: CDR1 SGHTA, CDR2 FQGNSA. The CDR3 has 18 residues. Trimming removed 5 bases from V and 3 bases from J; junction bases left unmatched: 18. This chain's CDR3 is CASSPQARAGGTYYEQYF. The CDR3 coding sequence is TGTGCCAGCAGCCCCCAGGCGCGGGCGGGAGGAACCTACTACGAGCAGTACTTC.

This sequence joins TRBV5-4 and TRBJ1-6, with 9 positions matching TRBD1. The trim removed 4 bases at V and 7 bases at J, leaving 6 bases unmatched. CDR1 is SGHNT, CDR2 YYREEE, per germline (reference sequence). This CDR3 is built from 15 residues. CDR3 residues: CASSPGQGGNSPLHF. The CDR3 nucleotides read TGTGCCAGCAGCCCGGGACAGGGAGGGAATTCACCCCTCCACTTT.

As DNA, the CDR3 is TGCGCCAGCAGCTTTAACCCTTTGTGGAGGTTCGCTGAAGCTTTCTTT. Amino acids: CASSFNPLWRFAEAFF. The rearrangement uses TRBV5-1 and TRBJ1-1; D gene uncertain. Germline loops: CDR1 SGHRS, CDR2 YFSETQ. With 2 bases removed from V and 6 bases from J, the gap between germline ends came to 20 bases. CDR3 length: 16 residues.

V gene TRBV5-4 combines with J gene TRBJ2-7, with D tentatively TRBD1 or TRBD2 (5 bases each). Trimming pared 0 bases from V and 0 bases from J, leaving 13 bases between. Per the germline V gene, CDR1 is SGHNT and CDR2 is YYREEE (reference sequence). CDR3 size: 16 residues. The CDR3 region is CASSLAAGTLSYEQYF. In nucleotides, the CDR3 is TGTGCCAGCAGCTTGGCAGCAGGGACCCTCTCCTACGAGCAGTACTTC.

This chain uses TRBV6-5 with TRBJ1-6; D is undetermined. The CDR3 covers 13 residues. The V gene's germline CDR1 is MNHEY and CDR2 SVGAGI. V gave up 6 bases and J gave up 6 bases, with 9 bases separating them. CDR3 amino acids: CASSREGNSPLHF. As DNA, the CDR3 is TGTGCCAGCAGCCGGGAGGGTAATTCACCCCTCCACTTT.

J is TRBJ1-4 and V is TRBV7-9; unclear D gene. Germline values: CDR1 SEHNR, CDR2 FQNEAQ (reference sequence). Deletions cut 3 bases from V and 8 bases from J, with 16 bases between. This CDR3 spans 15 amino acids. CDR3 amino acids: CASSFSGRPREKLFF. CDR3 in DNA: TGTGCCAGCAGCTTTTCAGGCAGGCCAAGAGAAAAACTGTTTTTT.

CDR3 in amino acids: CASSLRDLRWTGELFF. The CDR3 nucleotides are TGTGCCAGCAGCCTCCGGGACCTCCGATGGACCGGGGAGCTGTTTTTT. The gene calls are TRBV6-2 or TRBV6-3 and TRBJ2-2; tentatively, D is TRBD1 or TRBD2 (5 bases each). CDR1 is MNHEY, CDR2 SVGEGT, per germline. The CDR3 has 16 amino acids. Trimming removed 6 bases from V and 5 bases from J, with 19 bases in between.

This chain joins TRBV24-1 and TRBJ2-1, with a possible D match to TRBD2 (6 bases). The CDR3 extends over 19 amino acids. The germline gives CDR1 KGHDR, CDR2 SFDVKD. Trimming took off 4 bases at V and 3 bases at J, with 24 bases between the two ends. CDR3 coding DNA: TGTGCCACCAGTGAAGGGATTCTCTTTACGGGGGATTACTACAATGAGCAGTTCTTC. Encoded protein: CATSEGILFTGDYYNEQFF.